The next 11 T cell receptor beta chains were all read from a single sample in a study of metastatic and nonmetastatic thyroid tumors. No treatment had been given to any patient before thyroid surgery. TCRdb reanalyzed the PCR reads with MiXCR. The sample lists approximately 20,000 clones, roughly 12% occurring once. Material for sequencing was blood. These receptors originate from a female donor with papillary thyroid cancer or a benign thyroid nodule (not recorded which). Some clones in this sample may be carry-over from other donors' samples.

Only a few counts were recorded for this clone. CDR3 DNA: TGCAGTGCTTGGAAGGCGGACAGGGGTGGGGGGGACTATGGCTACACCTTC. As protein: CSAWKADRGGGDYGYTF. This rearrangement joins TRBV20-1 to TRBJ1-2; 9 bases align to TRBD1. The CDR3 spans 17 residues. The junction had 16 bases not matched to a gene; V was cut back by 5 bases and J by 3 bases. From germline, CDR1 is DFQATT and CDR2 SNEGSKA (reference sequence).

A few counts support this clone. The chain recombines TRBV5-4 with TRBJ2-1; unclear D gene. CDR1 SGHNT and CDR2 YYREEE come from the germline V gene (reference sequence). With 1 base removed from V and 8 bases from J, the gap between germline ends came to 7 bases. The CDR3 is made up of 12 amino acids. CDR3 bases: TGTGCCAGCAGCTTGACCGTGGATGAGCAGTTCTTC. Its translation: CASSLTVDEQFF.

For this clone: The junction departs from the called germline gene at one end, perhaps through a read error. This chain links TRBV12-3 or TRBV12-4 with TRBJ2-6, with D hard to call. The CDR3 totals 19 residues. The CDR3 nucleotides are TGTGCCAGCAGTTTACGGGCCGGTACAGTTTTCTCTTGGGCCAACGTCCTGACTTTC. It specifies CASSLRAGTVFSWANVLTF.

This clone has at least ten counts. The CDR3 sequence: CASSGGRGVNEKLFF. The DNA of the CDR3 is TGTGCCAGCAGTGGGGGCAGGGGGGTTAATGAAAAACTGTTTTTT. V is TRBV6-1 and J is TRBJ1-4, with 7 bases that match TRBD1. V was clipped by 4 bases and J by 4 bases; unmatched bases: 6. From germline, CDR1 is MNHNS and CDR2 SASEGT. The CDR3 runs 15 residues.

This clone was seen ten or more times. This chain connects TRBV5-5 to TRBJ1-1; D perhaps matches TRBD1 (5 bases). V was clipped by 4 bases and J by 2 bases, with 12 bases between them. There are 14 residues in the CDR3. CDR1 SGHKS and CDR2 YYEKEE come from the germline V gene (reference sequence). CDR3 nucleotide sequence: TGTGCCAGCAGCGAGCATAGGGGTAACACTGAAGCTTTCTTT. This codes for CASSEHRGNTEAFF.

By its share, this clone is medium-sized. The chain combines TRBV6-4 with TRBJ1-1; D call uncertain. CDR1 is MRHNA and CDR2 is SNTAGT in the germline V gene. The CDR3 runs to 13 residues. Trimming pared 3 bases from V and 1 base from J, leaving 6 bases between. CDR3 in amino acids: CASSEIPNTEAFF. In DNA, the CDR3 is TGTGCCAGCAGTGAAATTCCGAACACTGAAGCTTTCTTT.

CDR3 protein: CSVGQRGGSYNEQFF. The CDR3 DNA reads TGCAGCGTCGGACAGCGGGGCGGCTCTTACAATGAGCAGTTCTTC. The rearrangement links TRBV29-1 to TRBJ2-1; a possible D gene is TRBD2 (7 bases). The CDR3 length is 15 residues. V was trimmed by 6 bases and J by 4 bases, leaving 19 bases between them. CDR1 and CDR2 from the germline V gene are SQVTM and ANQGSEA.

This clone was counted many times. J is TRBJ1-6 and V is TRBV2, with a possible D match to TRBD1 (6 bases). With 7 bases removed from V and 7 bases from J, the gap between germline ends came to 11 bases. Looked up from germline, CDR1 is SNHLY and CDR2 is FYNNEI. The CDR3 is 13 amino acids. CDR3 amino acids: CASKPGVNSPLHF. CDR3 DNA sequence: TGTGCCAGCAAACCAGGGGTAAATTCACCCCTCCACTTT.

This clone was counted many times. The same CDR3 arises from other DNA sequences in this sample as well. The chain is built from TRBV4-2 and TRBJ2-3; D remains unclear. Trimming stripped 3 bases from V and 2 bases from J, with 15 bases between. The V gene's germline CDR1 is LGHNA and CDR2 YNFKEQ. The CDR3 totals 16 residues. This CDR3 is CASSQETTQTTDTQYF. CDR3 nucleotides: TGTGCCAGCAGCCAGGAGACGACCCAGACCACAGATACGCAGTATTTT.

The sample holds many counts of this clone. The chain joins TRBV10-3 to TRBJ1-1; D possibly corresponds to TRBD1 (5 bases). The CDR3 length is 13 residues. Trimming pared 11 bases from V and 6 bases from J, leaving 19 bases between. Per the germline V gene, CDR1 is ENHRY and CDR2 is SYGVKD. In nucleotides, the CDR3 is TGTGCCGTTTCGTCCGGGACGGGAGCTGAAGCTTTCTTT. This sequence encodes CAVSSGTGAEAFF.

This clone has a count of ten or more. CDR3 region: CASSSGEPGYGYTF. CDR3 DNA: TGTGCCAGTAGTTCAGGGGAGCCAGGCTATGGCTACACCTTC. The chain is built from TRBV19 and TRBJ1-2, with TRBD1 as a possible D gene (6 bases). Germline CDR1 LNHDA, CDR2 SQIVND (reference sequence). This CDR3 comprises 14 residues. Between the trimmed V and J ends, which lost 5 bases and 4 bases, there was a span of 14 bases.